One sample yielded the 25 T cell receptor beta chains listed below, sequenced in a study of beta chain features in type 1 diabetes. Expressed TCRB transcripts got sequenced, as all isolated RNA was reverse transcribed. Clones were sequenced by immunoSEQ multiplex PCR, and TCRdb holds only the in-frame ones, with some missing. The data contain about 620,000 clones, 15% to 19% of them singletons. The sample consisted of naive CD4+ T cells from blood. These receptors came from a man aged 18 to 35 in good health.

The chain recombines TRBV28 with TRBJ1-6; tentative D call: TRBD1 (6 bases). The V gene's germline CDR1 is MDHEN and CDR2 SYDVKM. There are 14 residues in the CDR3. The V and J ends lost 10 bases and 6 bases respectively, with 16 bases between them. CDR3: CATQRPGVNSPLHF. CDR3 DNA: TGTGCCACCCAGAGGCCAGGGGTTAATTCACCCCTCCACTTT.

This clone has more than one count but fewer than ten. This CDR3 is CASSLIPVEGEQFF. CDR3 nucleotides: TGCGCCAGCAGCTTGATTCCTGTAGAAGGTGAGCAGTTCTTC. The rearrangement links TRBV5-1 to TRBJ2-1; no definite D call. This CDR3 is built from 14 residues. Looked up from germline, CDR1 is SGHRS and CDR2 is YFSETQ. V was trimmed by 1 base and J by 9 bases, leaving 14 bases between them. The full variable domain, in which reference TRBV5-1 and TRBJ2-1 provide the parts outside the CDR3, is KAGVTQTPRYLIKTRGQQVTLSCSPISGHRSVSWYQQTPGQGLQFLFEYFSETQRNKGNFPGRFSGRQFSNSRSEMNVSTLELGDSALYLCASSLIPVEGEQFFGPGTRLTVL.

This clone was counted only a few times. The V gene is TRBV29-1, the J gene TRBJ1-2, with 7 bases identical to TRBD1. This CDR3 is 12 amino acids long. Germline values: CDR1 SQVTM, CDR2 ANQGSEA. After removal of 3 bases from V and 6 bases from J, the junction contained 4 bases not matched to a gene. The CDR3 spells CSVEGTEHGYTF. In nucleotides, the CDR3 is TGCAGCGTTGAGGGGACAGAACATGGCTACACCTTC.

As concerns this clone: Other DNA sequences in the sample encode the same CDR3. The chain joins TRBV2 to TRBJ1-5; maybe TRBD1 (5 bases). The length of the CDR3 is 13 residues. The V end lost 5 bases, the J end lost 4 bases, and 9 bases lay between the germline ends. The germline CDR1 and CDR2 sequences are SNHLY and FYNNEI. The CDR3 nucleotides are TGTGCCAGCAGTCCTCCAGGGAATCAGCCCCAGCATTTT. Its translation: CASSPPGNQPQHF. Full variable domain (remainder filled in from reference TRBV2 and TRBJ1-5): EPEVTQTPSHQVTQMGQEVILRCVPISNHLYFYWYRQILGQKVEFLVSFYNNEISEKSEIFDDQFSVERPDGSNFTLKIRSTKLEDSAMYFCASSPPGNQPQHFGDGTRLSIL.

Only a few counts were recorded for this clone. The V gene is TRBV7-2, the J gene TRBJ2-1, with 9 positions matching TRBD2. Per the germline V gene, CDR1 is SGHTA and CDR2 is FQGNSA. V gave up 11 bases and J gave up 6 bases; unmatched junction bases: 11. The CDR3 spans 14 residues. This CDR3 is CAGLRREGANEQFF. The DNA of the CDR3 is TGTGCCGGACTGCGGCGGGAGGGGGCCAATGAGCAGTTCTTC.

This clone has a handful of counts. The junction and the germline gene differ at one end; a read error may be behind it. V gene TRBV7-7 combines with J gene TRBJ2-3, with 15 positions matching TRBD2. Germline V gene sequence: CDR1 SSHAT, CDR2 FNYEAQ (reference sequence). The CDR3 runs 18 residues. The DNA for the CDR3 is TGTGCTAGCAGCTTATCCCCCGGGACTAGCGGGGGGACAGATACGCAGTATTTT. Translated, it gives CASSLSPGTSGGTDTQYF.

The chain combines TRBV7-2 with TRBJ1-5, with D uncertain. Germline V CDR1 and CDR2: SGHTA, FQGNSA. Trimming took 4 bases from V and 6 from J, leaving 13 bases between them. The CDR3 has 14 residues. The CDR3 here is CASSSQLGSQPQHF. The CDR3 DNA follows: TGTGCCAGCAGCTCCCAGTTGGGTAGTCAGCCCCAGCATTTT.

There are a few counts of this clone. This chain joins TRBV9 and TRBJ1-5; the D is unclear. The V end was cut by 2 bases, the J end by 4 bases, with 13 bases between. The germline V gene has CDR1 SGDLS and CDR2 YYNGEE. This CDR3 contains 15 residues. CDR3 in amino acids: CASSVKAGPNQPQHF. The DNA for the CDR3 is TGTGCCAGCAGCGTTAAGGCAGGACCTAATCAGCCCCAGCATTTT. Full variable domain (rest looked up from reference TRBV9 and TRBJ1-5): DSGVTQTPKHLITATGQRVTLRCSPRSGDLSVYWYQQSLDQGLQFLIQYYNGEERAKGNILERFSAQQFPDLHSELNLSSLELGDSALYFCASSVKAGPNQPQHFGDGTRLSIL.

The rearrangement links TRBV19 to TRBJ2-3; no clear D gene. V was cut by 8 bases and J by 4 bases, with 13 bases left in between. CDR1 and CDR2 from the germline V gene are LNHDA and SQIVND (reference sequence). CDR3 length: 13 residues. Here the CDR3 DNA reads TGTGCCAGTGCAAGTCGTACCCCAGATACGCAGTATTTT. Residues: CASASRTPDTQYF.

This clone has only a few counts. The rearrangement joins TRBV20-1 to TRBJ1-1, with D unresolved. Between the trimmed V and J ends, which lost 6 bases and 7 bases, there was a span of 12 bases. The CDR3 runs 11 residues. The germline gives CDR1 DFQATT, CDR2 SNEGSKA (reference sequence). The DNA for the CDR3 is TGCAGTGCCCCGACCATAATTGAAGCTTTCTTT. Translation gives CSAPTIIEAFF.

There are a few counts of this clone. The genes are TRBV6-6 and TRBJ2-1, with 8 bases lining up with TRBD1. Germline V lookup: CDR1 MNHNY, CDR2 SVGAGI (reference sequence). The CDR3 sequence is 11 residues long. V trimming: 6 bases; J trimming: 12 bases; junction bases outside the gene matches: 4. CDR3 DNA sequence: TGTGCCAGCAGACTCGGACAGGGGCAGTTCTTC. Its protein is CASRLGQGQFF.

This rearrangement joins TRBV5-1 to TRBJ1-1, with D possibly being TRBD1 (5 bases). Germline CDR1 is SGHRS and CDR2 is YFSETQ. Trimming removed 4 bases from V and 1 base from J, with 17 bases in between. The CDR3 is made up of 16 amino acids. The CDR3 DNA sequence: TGCGCCAGCAGCCTCCAGGGCGGTCCATCGAACACTGAAGCTTTCTTT. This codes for CASSLQGGPSNTEAFF. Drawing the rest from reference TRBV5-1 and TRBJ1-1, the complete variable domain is KAGVTQTPRYLIKTRGQQVTLSCSPISGHRSVSWYQQTPGQGLQFLFEYFSETQRNKGNFPGRFSGRQFSNSRSEMNVSTLELGDSALYLCASSLQGGPSNTEAFFGQGTRLTVV.

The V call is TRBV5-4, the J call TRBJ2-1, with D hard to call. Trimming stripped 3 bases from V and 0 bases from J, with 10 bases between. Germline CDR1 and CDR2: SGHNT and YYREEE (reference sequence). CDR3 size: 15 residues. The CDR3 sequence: CASSSDVSSYNEQFF. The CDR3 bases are TGTGCCAGCAGCTCCGACGTTTCCTCCTACAATGAGCAGTTCTTC.

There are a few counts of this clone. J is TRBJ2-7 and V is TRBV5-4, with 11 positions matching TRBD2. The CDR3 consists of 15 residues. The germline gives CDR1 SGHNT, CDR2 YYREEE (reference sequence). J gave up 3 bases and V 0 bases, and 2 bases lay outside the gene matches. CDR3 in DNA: TGTGCCAGCAGCTTGGCCGGGACTAGCGGCTACGAGCAGTACTTC. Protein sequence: CASSLAGTSGYEQYF.

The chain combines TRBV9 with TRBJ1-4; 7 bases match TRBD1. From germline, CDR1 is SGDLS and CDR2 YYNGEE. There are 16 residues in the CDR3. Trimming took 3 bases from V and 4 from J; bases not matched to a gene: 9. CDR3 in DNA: TGTGCCAGCAGCGCTAAGTCTGGGACAGTTAATGAAAAACTGTTTTTT. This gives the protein CASSAKSGTVNEKLFF. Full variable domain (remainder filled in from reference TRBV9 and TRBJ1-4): DSGVTQTPKHLITATGQRVTLRCSPRSGDLSVYWYQQSLDQGLQFLIQYYNGEERAKGNILERFSAQQFPDLHSELNLSSLELGDSALYFCASSAKSGTVNEKLFFGSGTQLSVL.

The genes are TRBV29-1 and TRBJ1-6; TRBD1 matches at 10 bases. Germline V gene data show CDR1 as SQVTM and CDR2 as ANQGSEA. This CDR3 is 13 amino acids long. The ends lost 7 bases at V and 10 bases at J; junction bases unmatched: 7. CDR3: CSAATGGESPLHF. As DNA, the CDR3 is TGCAGCGCGGCGACAGGGGGCGAATCACCCCTCCACTTT.

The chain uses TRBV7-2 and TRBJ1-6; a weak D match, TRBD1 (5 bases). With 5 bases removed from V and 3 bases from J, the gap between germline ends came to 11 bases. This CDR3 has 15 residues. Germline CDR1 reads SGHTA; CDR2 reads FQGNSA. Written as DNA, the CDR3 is TGTGCCAGCAGCCTCGGGGGGGTCTATAATTCACCCCTCCACTTT. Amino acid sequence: CASSLGGVYNSPLHF.

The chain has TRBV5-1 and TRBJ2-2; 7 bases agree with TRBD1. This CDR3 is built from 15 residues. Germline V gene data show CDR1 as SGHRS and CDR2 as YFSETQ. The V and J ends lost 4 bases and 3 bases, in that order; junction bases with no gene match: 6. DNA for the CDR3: TGCGCCAGCAGCCAGAGACAGGGATACACCGGGGAGCTGTTTTTT. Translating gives CASSQRQGYTGELFF.

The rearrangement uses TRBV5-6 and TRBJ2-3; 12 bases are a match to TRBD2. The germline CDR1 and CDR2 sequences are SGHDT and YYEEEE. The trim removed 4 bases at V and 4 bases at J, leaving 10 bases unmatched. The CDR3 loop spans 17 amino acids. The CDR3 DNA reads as TGTGCCAGCAGCCTCCGGACTAGCGGGGCCTTTGCAGATACGCAGTATTTT. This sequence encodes CASSLRTSGAFADTQYF.

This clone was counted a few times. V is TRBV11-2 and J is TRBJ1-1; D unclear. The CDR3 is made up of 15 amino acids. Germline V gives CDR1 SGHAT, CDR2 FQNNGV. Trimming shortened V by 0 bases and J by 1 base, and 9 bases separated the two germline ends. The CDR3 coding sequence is TGTGCCAGCAGCTTAGAAGTACACCAGAACACTGAAGCTTTCTTT. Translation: CASSLEVHQNTEAFF.

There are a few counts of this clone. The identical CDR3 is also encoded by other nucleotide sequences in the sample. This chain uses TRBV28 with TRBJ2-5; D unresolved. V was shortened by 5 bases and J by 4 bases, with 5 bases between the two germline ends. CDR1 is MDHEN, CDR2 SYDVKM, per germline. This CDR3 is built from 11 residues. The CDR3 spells CASSPGETQYF. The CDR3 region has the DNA TGTGCCAGCAGTCCAGGAGAGACCCAGTACTTC.

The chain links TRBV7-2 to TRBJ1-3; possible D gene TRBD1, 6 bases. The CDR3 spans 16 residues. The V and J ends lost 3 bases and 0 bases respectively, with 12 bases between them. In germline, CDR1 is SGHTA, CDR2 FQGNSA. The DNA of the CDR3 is TGTGCCAGCAGCTTGAGGACAGAACTCTCTGGAAACACCATATATTTT. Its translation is CASSLRTELSGNTIYF.

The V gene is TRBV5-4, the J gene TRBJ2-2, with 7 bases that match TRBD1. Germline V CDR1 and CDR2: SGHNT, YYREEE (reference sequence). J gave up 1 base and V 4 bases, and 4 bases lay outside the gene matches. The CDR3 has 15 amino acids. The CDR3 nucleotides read TGTGCCAGCAGCCGGGGACAGAGGAACACCGGGGAGCTGTTTTTT. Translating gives CASSRGQRNTGELFF.

The CDR3 sequence: CASSPIGGRVSNQPQHF. In DNA form, the CDR3 reads TGTGCCAGCAGCCCGATAGGGGGCAGGGTGAGCAATCAGCCCCAGCATTTT. The genes are TRBV11-2 and TRBJ1-5; 7 nucleotides line up with TRBD1. This CDR3 comprises 17 residues. Germline-derived CDR1 and CDR2 are SGHAT and FQNNGV. The J segment lost 1 base and the V segment lost 5 bases, leaving 11 bases of the junction unmatched.

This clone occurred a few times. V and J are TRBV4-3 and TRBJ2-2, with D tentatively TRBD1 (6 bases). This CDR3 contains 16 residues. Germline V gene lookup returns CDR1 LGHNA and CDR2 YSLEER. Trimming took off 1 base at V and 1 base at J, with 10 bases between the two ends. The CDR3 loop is CASSQAGHLNTGELFF. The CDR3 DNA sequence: TGCGCCAGCAGCCAAGCGGGACACCTGAACACCGGGGAGCTGTTTTTT.